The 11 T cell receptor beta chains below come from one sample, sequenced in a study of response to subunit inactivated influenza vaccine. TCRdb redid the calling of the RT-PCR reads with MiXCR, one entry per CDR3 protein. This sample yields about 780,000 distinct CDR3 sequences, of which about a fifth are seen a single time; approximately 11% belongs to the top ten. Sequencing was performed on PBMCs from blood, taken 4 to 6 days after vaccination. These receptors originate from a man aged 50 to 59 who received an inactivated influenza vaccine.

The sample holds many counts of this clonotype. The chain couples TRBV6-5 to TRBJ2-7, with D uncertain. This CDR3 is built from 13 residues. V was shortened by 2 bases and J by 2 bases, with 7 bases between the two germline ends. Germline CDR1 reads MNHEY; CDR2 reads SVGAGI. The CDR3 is CASSYAGAYEQYF. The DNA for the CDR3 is TGTGCCAGCAGTTACGCAGGAGCCTACGAGCAGTACTTC.

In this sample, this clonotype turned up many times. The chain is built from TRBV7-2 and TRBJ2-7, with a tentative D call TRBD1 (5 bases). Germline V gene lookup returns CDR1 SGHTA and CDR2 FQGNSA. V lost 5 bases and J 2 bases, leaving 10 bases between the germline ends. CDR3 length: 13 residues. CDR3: CASSRQGAYEQYF. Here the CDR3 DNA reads TGTGCCAGCAGCCGTCAGGGTGCCTACGAGCAGTACTTC.

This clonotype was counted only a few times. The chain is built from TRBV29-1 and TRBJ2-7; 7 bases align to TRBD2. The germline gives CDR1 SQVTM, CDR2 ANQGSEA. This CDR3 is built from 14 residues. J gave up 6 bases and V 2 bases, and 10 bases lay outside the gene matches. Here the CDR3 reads CSVELGGASAEQYF. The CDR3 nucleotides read TGCAGCGTTGAATTGGGAGGGGCAAGTGCCGAGCAGTACTTC.

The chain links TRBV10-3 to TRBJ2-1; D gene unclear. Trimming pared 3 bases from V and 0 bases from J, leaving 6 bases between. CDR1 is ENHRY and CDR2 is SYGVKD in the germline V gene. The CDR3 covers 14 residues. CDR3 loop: CAISDWSSYNEQFF. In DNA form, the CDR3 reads TGTGCCATCAGTGATTGGAGCTCCTACAATGAGCAGTTCTTC.

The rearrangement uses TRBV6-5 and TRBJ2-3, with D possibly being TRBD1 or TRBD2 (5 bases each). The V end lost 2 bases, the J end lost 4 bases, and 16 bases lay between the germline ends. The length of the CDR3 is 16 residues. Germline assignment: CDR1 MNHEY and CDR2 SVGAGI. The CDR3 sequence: CASSYKAGLRADTQYF. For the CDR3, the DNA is TGTGCCAGCAGTTACAAGGCAGGGTTGAGGGCAGATACGCAGTATTTT.

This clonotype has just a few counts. The CDR3 protein is CASSVGLAINNEQFF. The CDR3 DNA sequence: TGTGCCAGCAGCGTGGGACTAGCGATAAACAATGAGCAGTTCTTC. The chain couples TRBV7-7 to TRBJ2-1; 10 bases agree with TRBD2. The CDR3 is 15 residues long. Germline CDR1 SSHAT, CDR2 FNYEAQ (reference sequence). J lost 5 bases, V lost 5 bases, and 6 bases had no gene match.

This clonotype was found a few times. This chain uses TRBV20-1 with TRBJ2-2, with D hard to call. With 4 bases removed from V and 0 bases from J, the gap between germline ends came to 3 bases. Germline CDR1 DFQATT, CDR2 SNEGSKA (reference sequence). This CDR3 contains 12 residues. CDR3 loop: CSANSNTGELFF. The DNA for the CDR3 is TGCAGTGCTAACTCGAACACCGGGGAGCTGTTTTTT.

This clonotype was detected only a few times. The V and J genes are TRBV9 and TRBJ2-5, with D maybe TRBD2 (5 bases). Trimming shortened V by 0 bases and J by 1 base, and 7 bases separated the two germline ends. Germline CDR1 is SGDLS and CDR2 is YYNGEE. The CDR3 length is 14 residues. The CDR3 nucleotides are TGTGCCAGCAGCGTAGGAGCGGCCCAAGAGACCCAGTACTTC. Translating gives CASSVGAAQETQYF.

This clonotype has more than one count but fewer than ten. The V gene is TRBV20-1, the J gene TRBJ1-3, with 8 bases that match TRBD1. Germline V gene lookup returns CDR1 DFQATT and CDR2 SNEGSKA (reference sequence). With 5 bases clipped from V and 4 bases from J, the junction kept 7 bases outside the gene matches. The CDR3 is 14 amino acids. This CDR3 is CSARQGALGNTIYF. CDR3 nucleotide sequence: TGCAGTGCTCGTCAGGGGGCGTTAGGAAACACCATATATTTT.

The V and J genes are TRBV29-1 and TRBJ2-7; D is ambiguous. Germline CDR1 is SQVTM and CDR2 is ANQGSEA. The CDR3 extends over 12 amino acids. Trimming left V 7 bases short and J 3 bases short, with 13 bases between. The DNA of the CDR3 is TGCAGCGCCCTACTGCCTAACTACGAGCAGTACTTC. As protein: CSALLPNYEQYF.

In DNA form, the CDR3 reads TGCAGCGTTGATGGTGACAGGGGAAACATTCAGTACTTC. It codes for CSVDGDRGNIQYF. This sequence joins TRBV29-1 and TRBJ2-4, with 8 bases matching TRBD1. V trimming: 3 bases; J trimming: 6 bases; junction bases outside the gene matches: 4. This CDR3 has 13 residues. Per the germline V gene, CDR1 is SQVTM and CDR2 is ANQGSEA.